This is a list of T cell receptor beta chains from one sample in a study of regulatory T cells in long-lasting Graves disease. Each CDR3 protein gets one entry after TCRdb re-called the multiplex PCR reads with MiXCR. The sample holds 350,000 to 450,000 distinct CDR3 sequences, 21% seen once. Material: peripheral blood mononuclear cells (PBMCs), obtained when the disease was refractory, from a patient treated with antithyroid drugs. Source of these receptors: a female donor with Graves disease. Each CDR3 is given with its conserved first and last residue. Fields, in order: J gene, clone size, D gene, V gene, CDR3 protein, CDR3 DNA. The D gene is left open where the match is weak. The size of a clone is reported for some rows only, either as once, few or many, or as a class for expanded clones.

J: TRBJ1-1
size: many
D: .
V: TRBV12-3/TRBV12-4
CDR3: CASSLAAPGVSKAFF
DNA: TGTGCCAGCAGTCTCGCGGCCCCTGGCGTCTCAAAAGCTTTCTTT

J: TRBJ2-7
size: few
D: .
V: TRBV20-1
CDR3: CSALPVVDGGYEQYF
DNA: TGCAGTGCTTTACCCGTGGTGGACGGTGGCTACGAGCAGTACTTC

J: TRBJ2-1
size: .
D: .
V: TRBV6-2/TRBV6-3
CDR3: CASSTLGGHYNEQFF
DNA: TGTGCCAGCAGTACCCTTGGAGGGCATTACAATGAGCAGTTCTTC

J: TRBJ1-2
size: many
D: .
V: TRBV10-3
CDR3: CAISASRASSSDGYTF
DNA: TGTGCCATCAGTGCGTCCCGAGCCTCGAGTTCGGATGGCTACACCTTC

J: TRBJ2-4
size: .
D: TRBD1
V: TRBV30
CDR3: CAQGGREMIQYF
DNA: TGTGCCCAAGGGGGCCGGGAAATGATTCAGTACTTC

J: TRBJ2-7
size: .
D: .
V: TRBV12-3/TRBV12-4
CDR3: CASSFTGPPYEQYF
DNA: TGTGCCAGCAGCTTCACAGGCCCCCCCTACGAGCAGTACTTC

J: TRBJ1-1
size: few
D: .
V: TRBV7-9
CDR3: CASSLERGRGNTEAFF
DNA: TGTGCCAGCAGCTTAGAGAGGGGAAGGGGTAACACTGAAGCTTTCTTT

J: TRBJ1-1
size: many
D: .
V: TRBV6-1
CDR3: CASRPGPNTEAFF
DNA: TGTGCCAGCAGACCCGGACCGAACACTGAAGCTTTCTTT

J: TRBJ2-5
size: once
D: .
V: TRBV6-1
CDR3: CASSLGRWQETQYF
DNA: TGTGCCAGCAGTCTGGGGAGGTGGCAAGAGACCCAGTACTTC

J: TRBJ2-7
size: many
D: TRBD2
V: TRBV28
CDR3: CASSFSGGAREQYF
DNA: TGTGCCAGCAGTTTTTCGGGAGGGGCGCGCGAGCAGTACTTC

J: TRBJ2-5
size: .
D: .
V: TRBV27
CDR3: CASSRVTGRQYF
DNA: TGTGCCAGCAGTCGGGTCACCGGCCGCCAGTACTTC

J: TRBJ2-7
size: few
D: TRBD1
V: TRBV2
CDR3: CASSAPGQYYEQYF
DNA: TGTGCCAGCAGTGCCCCGGGACAGTACTACGAGCAGTACTTC

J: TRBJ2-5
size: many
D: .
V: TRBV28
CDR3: CASSEQGRSETQYF
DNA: TGTGCCAGCTCGGAACAGGGAAGGTCGGAGACCCAGTACTTC

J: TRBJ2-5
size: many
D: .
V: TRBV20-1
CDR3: CSAQTRQETQYF
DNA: TGCAGTGCTCAGACACGACAAGAGACCCAGTACTTC